This TCR beta chain was sequenced in a study of identical twins (dated by TCRdb to the mid-2010s). Regarding the study in general: To test whether fetal clonotypes persist, this study deep-sequenced TCR alpha and beta repertoires from monozygotic twins, from unrelated adults of various ages, and from cord blood. To rule out contamination, the twin experiments were replicated at different times with different library preparation protocols. What the study reported, not specific to this receptor: Abundant cord blood beta clonotypes had fewer insertions, young adult naive repertoires showed a similar but weaker trend, and memory repertoires showed no such trend. In monozygotic twins, out-of-frame TCR alpha sharing was systematically underestimated by recombination models, although the models agreed with sharing between unrelated individuals. Because the same donors could not be followed over many years, the conclusions relied on cross-sectional statistical analysis. Compared with coincidental sharing between unrelated individuals, out-of-frame TCR alpha sequences shared between twins had an excess of sequences with low generation probability. The excess sharing between twins in beta out-of-frame sequences was weaker because fewer shared sequences reduced the signal-to-noise ratio. Invariant T cells such as MAIT and iNKT could partly confound zero-insertion analyses, although diverse VJ usage argued against such confounding for most clonotypes.

CDR1 and CDR2 are drawn from the germline V gene (reference sequence): GTSNPN, SVGIG. Trimming leaves V shorter by 7 bases and J shorter by 5 bases, with the junction holding 9 bases beyond the gene matches. The CDR3 starts with the cysteine, ends with the phenylalanine, and has 13 residues. The sequence is cut down to CDR3 DNA, 39 bases in frame from base 1. The receptor library was made with 5' RACE. The data were produced on an Illumina HiSeq 2000. A universal primer binding site was added through template switching, and the final cDNA carried a unique molecular identifier so that TCR cDNA molecules could be counted accurately. Specific primers in the conserved constant-segment region were used to synthesize first-strand cDNA for the TCR alpha and beta chains. Each cDNA library was double barcoded, with a SMART-Mk sample barcode plus Illumina barcodes, to control for contamination. TruSeq adapter sequences and Illumina sample barcodes were added in two successive PCR steps. The Illumina HiSeq platform was used with custom primers to sequence TCR alpha and beta cDNA libraries. Concerning the study's data processing: Unique molecular identifiers were extracted from raw reads with MiGEC, and CDR3 positions were determined with MiXCR. Recombination models were inferred per individual with the repgenHMM and IGoR tools using an EM algorithm. Shared clonotypes were analyzed with the tcR package in R, and sharing was normalized by the product of cloneset sizes. Out-of-frame nonproductive sequences were analyzed to study raw recombination free of thymic and clonal selection effects. In TCRdb, the public reads were trimmed at Q25 with fastp and aligned with MiXCR, with productive beta chains retained. For every CDR3 protein sequence, its rows merge into one entry that carries the most common genes and DNA. TCRdb, rather than the study authors, made the V and J calls. For this sample the table gives about 100,000 distinct CDR3 sequences, of which roughly 6% were detected only once. Approximately 12% of the sample lies in the top ten.

Every donor in the study was a healthy Caucasian. Miltenyi CD45RO+ enrichment and human naive T-cell isolation kits were used to isolate memory (CD45RO+) and naive T cells from PBMC. This clonotype came up many times. Its antigen is currently not known. No much larger clone is present one base from it, and per-base qualities are unavailable. This sequence was found in a woman in her 50s in good health. Material for sequencing was memory T cells sorted from blood. The label giving this sample's cell subset or site can be read as: CD45RO+ enriched T cells. The rearrangement combines TRBV30 with TRBJ1-1; 8 central nucleotides agree with TRBD1. The CDR3 loop reads CASPRGRRTEAFF. The bases are TGTGCCTCGCCCAGGGGGCGAAGAACTGAAGCTTTCTTT.